This T cell receptor (beta chain) was identified during a study of persistence of HIV-infected CD4 T cells. Study conclusions and caveats: CMV- and Gag-responding cells had lower TCRbeta richness than CD3/CD28-responding cells.

The libraries were made with immunoSEQ version 4 in survey mode. Produced via immunoSEQ multiplex PCR; TCRdb's table is partial and in-frame only. The profile shows under 50,000 clones, over 80% of them singletons. This nonspecific control used anti-CD3/anti-CD28 bead stimulation of CD4+ T cells. CD4+ T cells upregulating both CD40 ligand and CD69 were sorted as responding cells. Trimming shortened V by 0 bases and J by 5 bases, and 13 bases separated the two germline ends. Germline CDR1 reads MGHRA; CDR2 reads YSYEKL. CDR3 length: 15 residues. Concerning this clone: Its target is unknown.

This chain connects TRBV4-1 to TRBJ1-2; TRBD1 is a possible D gene (6 bases). This specimen consisted of CD4+ T cells sorted from PBMCs after approximately 20-hour stimulation, obtained from a patient who received antiretroviral therapy. The sequence came from an adult woman with HIV who was CMV-seropositive. Here the CDR3 reads CASSQELGRGYGYTF. As DNA, the CDR3 is TGCGCCAGCAGCCAAGAGTTGGGCAGGGGATATGGCTACACCTTC.